The following is a TCR beta chain sequence with its context. The sample comes from a study of identical twins. TCRdb re-called the 5' RACE reads through MiXCR, storing one row per CDR3 protein. The data show roughly 280,000 distinct CDR3 sequences, roughly 8.6% seen once. This CDR3 contains 12 residues. With 4 bases removed from V and 2 bases from J, the gap between germline ends came to 5 bases. CDR1 and CDR2 (germline): GTSNPN, SVGIG (reference sequence). The data were also submitted as part of a second study, on yellow fever vaccine responses in identical twins. That report notes: Twins' vaccine T cell response reportedly seemed partly convergent, partly personalized.

The receptor's source is a woman between 18 and 29 years old in good health. The chain uses TRBV30 and TRBJ2-2; D call uncertain. Sample: CD8+ T cells sorted from blood. CDR3 in amino acids: CAWTDNTGELFF. CDR3 DNA sequence: TGTGCCTGGACCGATAACACCGGGGAGCTGTTTTTT. The complete variable domain, with remaining parts taken from reference TRBV30 and TRBJ2-2, reads SQTIHQWPATLVQPVGSPLSLECTVEGTSNPNLYWYRQAAGRGLQLLFYSVGIGQISSEVPQNLSASRPQDRQFILSSKKLLLSDSGFYLCAWTDNTGELFFGEGSRLTVL.